This passage covers 26 T cell receptor beta chains from one sample sequenced in a study of T cell responses to AZD1222 COVID-19 vaccine. The assay was immunoSEQ multiplex PCR, and TCRdb's table has in-frame clones only and misses some. In the table there are 250,000 to 300,000 clones, 90% to 95% of which are singletons. The sequencing here drew on peripheral blood, taken 28 days after the second AZD1222 dose. The receptor source for this set is an adult who received the AZD1222 COVID-19 vaccine.

V and J are TRBV4-2 and TRBJ2-7; 8 nucleotides match TRBD1. V lost 5 bases to trimming and J lost 0 bases; unmatched junction nucleotides: 6. The CDR3 is 15 residues long. Germline V CDR1 and CDR2: LGHNA, YNFKEQ. CDR3 sequence reads: CASSYTGGISYEQYF. The CDR3, as DNA: TGTGCCAGCAGCTACACAGGGGGAATCTCCTACGAGCAGTACTTC.

In its sample, this clone was seen once. The chain links TRBV5-4 to TRBJ2-1, with TRBD2 identical over 11 bases. Germline V lookup: CDR1 SGHNT, CDR2 YYREEE (reference sequence). The CDR3 has 15 residues. Germline trimming cut 4 bases from V and 7 bases from J; bases unmatched to any gene: 7. As DNA, the CDR3 is TGTGCCAGCAGCGTGGCTAGCGGGGGGAGTAATGAGCAGTTCTTC. This gives the protein CASSVASGGSNEQFF.

V usage is TRBV19 and J usage is TRBJ2-2; TRBD1 is a possible D gene (5 bases). Germline CDR1 reads LNHDA; CDR2 reads SQIVND (reference sequence). The V end was cut by 3 bases, the J end by 2 bases, with 7 bases between. The CDR3 covers 14 residues. CDR3 in DNA: TGTGCCAGTAGTATCAGGGATAACACCGGGGAGCTGTTTTTT. Its translation is CASSIRDNTGELFF.

This chain connects TRBV9 to TRBJ1-2, with D possibly being TRBD1 (6 bases). V lost 0 bases to trimming and J lost 3 bases, with 9 bases between them. The germline V gene has CDR1 SGDLS and CDR2 YYNGEE. The CDR3 extends over 14 amino acids. The CDR3, as DNA: TGTGCCAGCAGCGTAGAGGGGGGATACTATGGCTACACCTTC. It translates to CASSVEGGYYGYTF.

This chain connects TRBV9 to TRBJ2-2, with 9 bases that match TRBD1. CDR1 is SGDLS and CDR2 is YYNGEE in the germline V gene. Losses at the gene ends were 0 bases for V and 0 bases for J; bases not matched to a gene: 3. The CDR3 covers 17 residues. CDR3 nucleotides: TGTGCCAGCAGCGTAGGTCGGACAGGGGCGAACACCGGGGAGCTGTTTTTT. Translating gives CASSVGRTGANTGELFF.

The J gene is TRBJ2-7, the V gene TRBV7-2; possible D gene TRBD2, 6 bases. This CDR3 has 13 amino acids. The ends were cut back, 4 bases at V and 7 bases at J, with 14 bases in the middle. The germline gives CDR1 SGHTA, CDR2 FQGNSA. As DNA, the CDR3 is TGTGCCAGCAGCTCTATAGCGGCAGGGGAGCAGTACTTC. Protein product: CASSSIAAGEQYF. Together with reference TRBV7-2 and TRBJ2-7, the CDR3 gives the full variable domain: GAGVSQSPSNKVTEKGKDVELRCDPISGHTALYWYRQSLGQGLEFLIYFQGNSAPDKSGLPSDRFSAERTGGSVSTLTIQRTQQEDSAVYLCASSSIAAGEQYFGPGTRLTVT.

The chain links TRBV21-1 to TRBJ1-2. TRBV21-1 is marked as a pseudogene. This CDR3 contains 15 residues. CDR3 protein: CASSKGGGEDYGYTF. The CDR3 DNA follows: TGTGCCAGCAGCAAAGGCGGCGGGGAGGACTATGGCTACACCTTC.

J is TRBJ1-2 and V is TRBV4-1, with TRBD1 identical over 8 bases. This CDR3 comprises 14 residues. Germline V CDR1 and CDR2: MGHRA, YSYEKL. V was pared by 0 bases and J by 8 bases, with 5 bases of the junction left unmatched. In DNA, the CDR3 is TGCGCCAGCAGCCAAGAACACAGGGGGGAAGGCTACACCTTC. Its protein product is CASSQEHRGEGYTF.

The chain employs TRBV3-1 (or the pseudogene TRBV3-2) and TRBJ1-2; TRBD1 is a possible D gene (5 bases). This CDR3 has 14 amino acids. The germline V gene encodes CDR1 LGHDT and CDR2 YNNKEL (reference sequence). The V gene lost 0 bases and the J gene lost 4 bases, with 9 bases spanning the gap. CDR3 region: CASSQDLTAYGYTF. The CDR3 DNA follows: TGTGCCAGCAGCCAAGATCTGACAGCCTATGGCTACACCTTC.

The V and J genes are TRBV7-9 and TRBJ2-3; 10 bases agree with TRBD1. Germline values: CDR1 SEHNR, CDR2 FQNEAQ (reference sequence). After removal of 5 bases from V and 10 bases from J, the junction contained 15 bases not matched to a gene. CDR3 size: 16 residues. The CDR3 spells CASSLGTGAPTGPQYF. CDR3 sequence (DNA): TGTGCCAGCAGCCTAGGGACAGGGGCCCCAACGGGTCCGCAGTATTTT.

The gene calls are TRBV3-1 (or the pseudogene TRBV3-2) and TRBJ2-1; 7 bases map to TRBD2. Germline-derived CDR1 and CDR2 are LGHDT and YNNKEL (reference sequence). The CDR3 runs 14 residues. V shed 0 bases, J shed 6 bases, and the junction held 2 bases outside the gene matches. The CDR3 coding sequence is TGTGCCAGCAGCCAAGACTGGGAGGGCAATGAGCAGTTCTTC. Translating gives CASSQDWEGNEQFF.

In this sample, this clone turned up once. The J gene is TRBJ1-2, the V gene TRBV2; TRBD1 might be the D (6 bases). Trimming removed 3 bases at V and 4 bases at J, with 9 bases between. The length of the CDR3 is 13 residues. The germline V gene has CDR1 SNHLY and CDR2 FYNNEI. The CDR3 nucleotides are TGTGCCAGCAGTGATCAGGGGCTCTATGGCTACACCTTC. This encodes CASSDQGLYGYTF.

The chain couples TRBV27 to TRBJ1-2; D is perhaps TRBD1 (6 bases). This CDR3 is 12 amino acids long. Trimming took 7 bases from V and 7 from J, leaving 13 bases between them. The germline gives CDR1 MNHEY, CDR2 SMNVEV (reference sequence). In DNA, the CDR3 is TGTGCCAGCACCATAGGGGGAACTGGCTACACCTTC. This codes for CASTIGGTGYTF.

This chain uses TRBV5-1 with TRBJ2-3, with D perhaps TRBD1 (5 bases). The CDR3 contains 14 residues. Between the trimmed V and J ends, which lost 4 bases and 3 bases, there was a span of 12 bases. Germline V CDR1 and CDR2: SGHRS, YFSETQ. CDR3 coding DNA: TGCGCCAGCAGCGATCCTCAGGGAACAGATACGCAGTATTTT. Its protein product is CASSDPQGTDTQYF.

The chain combines TRBV18 with TRBJ2-3; D remains ambiguous. CDR1 KGHSH and CDR2 LQKENI come from the germline V gene. Trimming took off 8 bases at V and 5 bases at J, with 14 bases between the two ends. This CDR3 comprises 13 residues. CDR3 sequence: CASRPPPQDTQYF. The DNA for the CDR3 is TGTGCCAGCCGTCCACCCCCACAAGATACGCAGTATTTT.

CDR3 nucleotides: TGCAGCGTTGAAGAACAGGGGGGGACCTACGAGCAGTACTTC. Its protein product is CSVEEQGGTYEQYF. The genes are TRBV29-1 and TRBJ2-7; TRBD1 is a possible D gene (8 bases). Between the trimmed V and J ends, which lost 0 bases and 2 bases, there was a span of 11 bases. Germline CDR1 is SQVTM and CDR2 is ANQGSEA. This CDR3 spans 14 amino acids.

J is TRBJ2-7 and V is TRBV18; no reliable D call. Per germline, CDR1 KGHSH and CDR2 LQKENI. With 0 bases removed from V and 1 base from J, the gap between germline ends came to 10 bases. This CDR3 is 15 amino acids long. DNA for the CDR3: TGTGCCAGCTCACCACCTAGCAAGGGTTCCTACGAGCAGTACTTC. Translation: CASSPPSKGSYEQYF. Based on the CDR3 plus reference TRBV18 and TRBJ2-7, the full variable domain is NAGVMQNPRHLVRRRGQEARLRCSPMKGHSHVYWYRQLPEEGLKFMVYLQKENIIDESGMPKERFSAEFPKEGPSILRIQQVVRGDSAAYFCASSPPSKGSYEQYFGPGTRLTVT.

The rearrangement joins TRBV7-2 to TRBJ1-5; a weak D match, TRBD1 (5 bases). CDR1 is SGHTA, CDR2 FQGNSA, per germline. The CDR3 runs to 14 residues. Trimming took off 3 bases at V and 7 bases at J, with 13 bases between the two ends. CDR3 region: CASSFIGGAQPQHF. The CDR3 region has the DNA TGTGCCAGCAGCTTCATCGGTGGGGCCCAGCCCCAGCATTTT.

The chain couples TRBV28 to TRBJ1-2, with D perhaps matching TRBD1 (5 bases). The CDR3 loop spans 19 amino acids. The ends were cut back, 1 base at V and 5 bases at J, with 26 bases in the middle. CDR1 is MDHEN, CDR2 SYDVKM, per germline. Here the CDR3 DNA reads TGTGCCAGCAGTTTATACACCCTCCCCAGGGAGGTGTCGGTTTATGGCTACACCTTC. It yields the protein CASSLYTLPREVSVYGYTF.

This chain joins TRBV2 and TRBJ1-1; unclear D gene. CDR3 length: 14 amino acids. Germline V gene sequence: CDR1 SNHLY, CDR2 FYNNEI. V lost 7 bases to trimming and J lost 1 base, with 13 bases between them. The CDR3: CASIGAWRNTEAFF. DNA of the CDR3: TGTGCCAGCATAGGAGCCTGGCGGAACACTGAAGCTTTCTTT. Looking up the rest from reference TRBV2 and TRBJ1-1 gives the full variable domain: EPEVTQTPSHQVTQMGQEVILRCVPISNHLYFYWYRQILGQKVEFLVSFYNNEISEKSEIFDDQFSVERPDGSNFTLKIRSTKLEDSAMYFCASIGAWRNTEAFFGQGTRLTVV.

The J gene is TRBJ2-3, the V gene TRBV11-3; TRBD2 matches 9 bases. CDR1 SGHNT and CDR2 YENEEA come from the germline V gene. Trimming removed 5 bases from V and 5 bases from J; junction bases left unmatched: 11. CDR3 size: 16 residues. The CDR3 sequence: CASSRGLAGAVDTQYF. DNA of the CDR3: TGTGCCAGCAGCCGCGGGTTAGCGGGAGCAGTAGATACGCAGTATTTT.

This chain connects TRBV4-3 to TRBJ2-1, with 13 bases lining up with TRBD2. The CDR3 contains 17 residues. Losses at the gene ends were 5 bases for V and 7 bases for J; bases not matched to a gene: 11. Germline-derived CDR1 and CDR2 are LGHNA and YSLEER. CDR3 coding DNA: TGCGCCAGCAGCTTTCAGACACTAGCGGGAGGGGCAAATGAGCAGTTCTTC. Encoded protein: CASSFQTLAGGANEQFF.

The rearrangement joins TRBV6-5 to TRBJ1-5; tentative D call: TRBD1 (5 bases). The CDR3 covers 16 residues. Germline loops: CDR1 MNHEY, CDR2 SVGAGI. Trimming took off 0 bases at V and 7 bases at J, with 16 bases between the two ends. The CDR3 protein is CASSYSRQGGGQPQHF. The CDR3 DNA reads TGTGCCAGCAGTTACTCGAGGCAGGGAGGAGGGCAGCCCCAGCATTTT.

The rearrangement joins TRBV19 to TRBJ1-1; perhaps TRBD1 as D (5 bases). The CDR3 is made up of 15 amino acids. Trimming took 5 bases from V and 6 from J, leaving 19 bases between them. Per germline, CDR1 LNHDA and CDR2 SQIVND (reference sequence). CDR3 residues: CASSFQGSMTPEAFF. CDR3 DNA sequence: TGTGCCAGTAGTTTTCAGGGCTCGATGACGCCTGAAGCTTTCTTT. The complete variable domain, with remaining parts taken from reference TRBV19 and TRBJ1-1, reads DGGITQSPKYLFRKEGQNVTLSCEQNLNHDAMYWYRQDPGQGLRLIYYSQIVNDFQKGDIAEGYSVSREKKESFPLTVTSAQKNPTAFYLCASSFQGSMTPEAFFGQGTRLTVV.

This chain's CDR3 is CASSFDFVRAFF. The DNA for the CDR3 is TGCGCCAGCAGCTTCGATTTTGTGAGAGCTTTCTTT. The chain links TRBV5-1 to TRBJ1-1; no clear D. The CDR3 length is 12 residues. The germline V gene has CDR1 SGHRS and CDR2 YFSETQ. V lost 2 bases and J lost 10, with 12 bases in between.

The J gene is TRBJ1-5, the V gene TRBV28; D may be TRBD1 (6 bases). This CDR3 region has 15 residues. The ends were cut back, 6 bases at V and 5 bases at J, with 17 bases in the middle. Germline V gene data show CDR1 as MDHEN and CDR2 as SYDVKM. CDR3 nucleotides: TGTGCCAGCAGCCTTCGGGGTAGGGGGGATCAGCCCCAGCATTTT. Its translation: CASSLRGRGDQPQHF.